Listed below are T cell receptor beta chains from one sample, sequenced in a study of blood T cells in healthy people across ages. TCRdb processed the 5' RACE reads anew with MiXCR; each CDR3 protein has one entry. The table has 2 million or so distinct CDR3 sequences, just under 50% seen once. Sequencing was performed on blood. The receptors derive from a woman between 40 and 55 years old in good health. CDR3s include the opening cysteine and the closing phenylalanine or tryptophan. A D gene is named only where the DNA matches it firmly. Some rows have no size entry. The others give once, few or many, or a class for an expanded clone.

V	J	size	length	D	CDR3	DNA
TRBV7-2	TRBJ2-3	few	16	-	CASSSPRRAGSGTQYF	TGTGCCAGCAGCTCCCCGCGGAGGGCGGGCAGCGGTACGCAGTATTTT
TRBV20-1	TRBJ2-5	-	12	-	CSASGARETQYF	TGCAGTGCTAGCGGGGCGAGGGAGACCCAGTACTTC
TRBV7-8	TRBJ2-3	-	15	-	CASSPFSGSTDTQYF	TGTGCCAGCAGCCCATTCTCGGGGAGCACAGATACGCAGTATTTT
TRBV6-1	TRBJ2-7	few	15	-	CASSEDAGPPYEQYF	TGTGCCAGCAGTGAAGATGCGGGGCCCCCCTACGAGCAGTACTTC
TRBV24-1	TRBJ2-1	-	19	TRBD2	CATSASVIAGGLTYNEQFF	TGTGCCACCAGCGCCTCGGTGATAGCGGGGGGGCTAACCTACAATGAGCAGTTCTTC
TRBV7-9	TRBJ2-7	once	14	-	CASGPAWTPHEQYF	TGTGCCAGCGGCCCCGCCTGGACCCCGCACGAGCAGTACTTC
TRBV5-6	TRBJ1-5	-	16	-	CASSLGQGPPNQPQHF	TGTGCCAGCAGCTTGGGGCAGGGGCCCCCCAATCAGCCCCAGCATTTT
TRBV5-5	TRBJ2-7	-	17	TRBD1	CASSLGSPTGGYYEQYF	TGTGCCAGCAGCCTGGGATCTCCTACAGGGGGCTACTACGAGCAGTACTTC
TRBV12-3/TRBV12-4	TRBJ1-2	-	13	-	CASDLRVDYGYTF	TGTGCCAGCGACCTTAGGGTAGACTATGGCTACACCTTC
TRBV29-1	TRBJ2-3	few	12	-	CSVEVNTDTQYF	TGCAGCGTTGAAGTCAACACAGATACGCAGTATTTT
TRBV12-3/TRBV12-4	TRBJ1-5	-	14	-	CASSLGTQNQPQHF	TGTGCCAGCAGTTTAGGGACCCAAAATCAGCCCCAGCATTTT
TRBV5-1	TRBJ2-5	-	17	-	CASSLEQGFFLPETQYF	TGCGCCAGCAGCTTGGAGCAGGGTTTCTTTCTTCCGGAGACCCAGTACTTC
TRBV5-1	TRBJ2-7	-	17	TRBD1	CASSSPLNRTGTYEQYF	TGCGCCAGCAGCTCCCCCCTTAACCGGACAGGGACCTACGAGCAGTACTTC
TRBV10-3	TRBJ1-4	-	15	-	CAISELEGLGEKLFF	TGTGCCATCAGTGAGCTCGAGGGGCTGGGAGAAAAACTGTTTTTT
TRBV20-1	TRBJ2-7	once	14	-	CSARVQGSAGEQYF	TGCAGTGCTAGAGTGCAGGGGTCGGCGGGCGAGCAGTACTTC
TRBV12-3/TRBV12-4	TRBJ2-3	-	15	-	CASTRGGALTDTQYF	TGTGCCAGCACCAGAGGGGGGGCCCTCACAGATACGCAGTATTTT
TRBV18	TRBJ2-5	-	17	TRBD1	CASSPRQRRGTDETQYF	TGTGCCAGCTCACCACGCCAGAGACGTGGGACAGATGAGACCCAGTACTTC
TRBV20-1	TRBJ2-1	few	12	TRBD1	CSARPGQALQFF	TGCAGTGCTAGACCCGGACAGGCTCTTCAGTTCTTC
TRBV6-6	TRBJ2-5	-	15	TRBD1	CASSSLDRAGETQYF	TGTGCCAGCAGTTCCCTTGACAGGGCCGGGGAGACCCAGTACTTC
TRBV7-2	TRBJ1-2	-	14	TRBD1	CASSATTGSRGYTF	TGTGCCAGCAGCGCAACGACAGGGTCGCGAGGCTACACCTTC
TRBV20-1	TRBJ2-3	-	18	TRBD2	CSARDPRGLAGVTDTQYF	TGCAGTGCTAGAGATCCACGGGGACTAGCGGGGGTCACAGATACGCAGTATTTT
TRBV7-2	TRBJ2-5	few	16	TRBD2	CASSLGTSWGQETQYF	TGTGCCAGCAGCTTAGGGACTAGTTGGGGCCAAGAGACCCAGTACTTC
TRBV5-1	TRBJ2-1	-	14	-	CASSLGPSNNEQFF	TGTGCCAGCAGCTTAGGGCCATCTAACAATGAGCAGTTCTTC
TRBV15	TRBJ2-7	-	15	TRBD1	CATSRDGTAGYEQYF	TGTGCCACCAGCAGAGATGGGACAGCAGGCTACGAGCAGTACTTC
TRBV4-2	TRBJ2-7	-	16	-	CASSQHSGSSYNEQYF	TGTGCCAGCAGCCAACACAGTGGGAGCTCCTACAATGAGCAGTACTTC
TRBV7-2	TRBJ2-1	few	15	-	CASSLAPRVDNEQFF	TGTGCCAGCAGCTTAGCGCCCAGGGTAGACAATGAGCAGTTCTTC
TRBV7-2	TRBJ2-3	few	14	-	CASSPTLRTDTQYF	TGTGCCAGCAGCCCCACATTACGCACAGATACGCAGTATTTT
TRBV6-6	TRBJ1-4	-	14	TRBD1	CTSSPGGENEKLFF	TGTACCAGCAGCCCAGGGGGGGAGAATGAAAAACTGTTTTTT
TRBV18	TRBJ2-3	-	13	-	CASSPPESGVQYF	TGTGCCAGCTCACCACCGGAATCTGGGGTGCAGTATTTT
TRBV6-5	TRBJ2-5	few	15	-	CASRSGLGDPETQYF	TGTGCCAGCAGAAGCGGACTGGGCGACCCAGAGACCCAGTACTTC
TRBV20-1	TRBJ2-5	-	15	TRBD2	CSATAPRTSDKTQYF	TGCAGTGCTACCGCCCCCCGGACTAGCGACAAGACCCAGTACTTC
TRBV5-1	TRBJ2-7	-	17	-	CASSLAPDGIFPYEQYF	TGCGCCAGCAGCTTGGCCCCGGACGGAATCTTCCCCTACGAGCAGTACTTC
TRBV11-1	TRBJ2-1	-	14	-	CASSLGQARFGQFF	TGTGCCAGCAGCCTCGGGCAGGCCAGGTTCGGGCAGTTCTTC
TRBV15	TRBJ2-3	-	13	-	CAIGSALGNTQYF	TGTGCCATCGGGAGCGCCCTAGGGAATACGCAGTATTTT
TRBV3-1	TRBJ1-2	few	16	-	CASSSDLRVFGYGYTF	TGTGCCAGCAGCTCAGACCTCAGGGTATTTGGCTATGGCTACACCTTC
TRBV6-2/TRBV6-3	TRBJ2-5	once	15	TRBD1	CASSYRTGGVETQYF	TGTGCCAGCAGTTACCGGACAGGGGGCGTGGAGACCCAGTACTTC
TRBV7-2	TRBJ2-1	once	14	-	CASSLDPYNNEQFF	TGCGCCAGCAGCTTAGATCCCTACAACAATGAGCAGTTCTTC
TRBV4-3	TRBJ2-5	few	15	-	CASSLTTGPRETQYF	TGCGCCAGCAGCCTAACAACAGGTCCAAGGGAGACCCAGTACTTC
TRBV7-9	TRBJ2-3	few	14	-	CASSFGQYTDTQYF	TGTGCCAGCAGCTTTGGGCAGTACACAGATACGCAGTATTTT
TRBV20-1	TRBJ2-3	-	17	TRBD2	CSASGGTRYSSTDTQYF	TGCAGTGCTAGCGGGGGGACCAGATACTCTAGCACAGATACGCAGTATTTT
TRBV24-1	TRBJ2-3	-	18	TRBD1	CATSDSQLTGGRTDTQYF	TGTGCCACCAGTGATTCCCAATTGACAGGGGGGAGGACAGATACGCAGTATTTT
TRBV12-3/TRBV12-4	TRBJ2-5	-	14	TRBD2	CASNVAGARETQYF	TGTGCCAGCAATGTAGCGGGAGCAAGAGAGACCCAGTACTTC
TRBV28	TRBJ2-5	few	14	-	CASSFMTAQETQYF	TGTGCCAGCAGTTTCATGACAGCGCAAGAGACCCAGTACTTC
TRBV20-1	TRBJ2-4	-	14	TRBD2	CSAGGLAGKNIQYF	TGCAGTGCAGGAGGACTAGCGGGTAAAAACATTCAGTACTTC
TRBV7-2	TRBJ2-1	-	15	-	CASSLVSQNNNEQFF	TGTGCCAGCAGCTTAGTCAGTCAAAATAACAATGAGCAGTTCTTC
TRBV2	TRBJ2-7	few	12	-	CASRTESYEQYF	TGTGCCTCAAGGACAGAATCCTACGAGCAGTACTTC
TRBV12-5	TRBJ2-5	-	15	-	CASGLTQGFQETQYF	TGTGCTAGTGGTTTGACCCAGGGCTTCCAAGAGACCCAGTACTTC
TRBV25-1	TRBJ1-4	-	15	TRBD1	CASSEAGGGGEKLFF	TGTGCCAGCAGTGAAGCAGGGGGCGGTGGTGAAAAACTGTTTTTT
TRBV4-3	TRBJ2-3	-	16	TRBD2	CASSQDTSGGADTRYF	TGCGCCAGCAGCCAAGATACTAGCGGGGGAGCAGATACGCGGTATTTT